Sequencing of this T cell receptor (beta chain) was carried out in a study of cytomegalovirus exposure and HLA in healthy donors. Study-level background: Among around 170 million T cells, an earlier analysis found roughly 100 million unique TCR beta sequences. In an early release, HLA-typed donors contributed some 82 million unique TCR sequences.

PCR amplification relied on 60 Vbeta primers (plus 13 Jbeta primers). TCRdb's table, derived via immunoSEQ multiplex PCR, lists solely in-frame clones and lacks some. In the table there are tens of thousands of clones, about two thirds of which are singletons. Study-level points and caveats: Evidence from a later analysis indicated that most CMV-associated TCR beta chains looked HLA-restricted. A list of 164 TCR beta chains associated with cytomegalovirus was given.

Concerning this clone: Its antigen is unidentified.

From germline, CDR1 is SGHRS and CDR2 YFSETQ. This CDR3 is 19 amino acids long. V shed 0 bases and J 7 bases; nucleotides not matched to a gene: 15. V and J are TRBV5-1 and TRBJ2-1; 11 bases match TRBD2. Sequencing used PBMCs. The TCR was taken from a woman in her thirties or forties in good health and CMV-seropositive. CDR3 in amino acids: CASSLVPGSGGARVNEQFF. The CDR3 region has the DNA TGCGCCAGCAGCTTGGTACCGGGTAGCGGGGGGGCCAGGGTAAATGAGCAGTTCTTC.